One sample yielded the 29 T cell receptor beta chains listed below, sequenced in a study of blood T cells in healthy people across ages. A second roughly 6 to 11 cycle PCR used barcoded and J-beta primers. Each CDR3 protein gets one entry after TCRdb re-called the 5' RACE reads with MiXCR. The sample contains hundreds of thousands of distinct CDR3 sequences, around a fifth of which appear only once. Sequencing was carried out using blood. These receptors originate from an older man in good health.

The chain combines TRBV7-3 with TRBJ2-1; 12 positions agree with TRBD2. Germline trimming cut 1 base from V and 7 bases from J; bases unmatched to any gene: 11. This CDR3 has 18 residues. CDR1 and CDR2 from the germline V gene are SGHTA and FQGTGA. The CDR3 bases are TGTGCCAGCAGCTTAATCGGCTCCCGACTAGCGGGGGCAAATGAGCAGTTCTTC. It is translated as CASSLIGSRLAGANEQFF.

The gene calls are TRBV2 and TRBJ2-5; 12 bases map to TRBD2. Germline CDR1 reads SNHLY; CDR2 reads FYNNEI. The CDR3 covers 15 residues. The V segment lost 7 bases and the J segment 2 bases; nucleotides outside the gene matches: 5. CDR3 DNA sequence: TGTGCCAGCATCGGACTAGCGGGATCACAAGAGACCCAGTACTTC. Residues: CASIGLAGSQETQYF.

V and J are TRBV7-8 and TRBJ2-7; possibly TRBD2 for D (5 bases). V lost 2 bases, J lost 1 base, and 9 bases lay in between. The germline V gene has CDR1 SGHVS and CDR2 FQNEAQ. This CDR3 contains 14 residues. The CDR3 loop reads CASSLFRESYEQYF. Here the CDR3 DNA reads TGTGCCAGCAGCTTATTTAGGGAGTCCTACGAGCAGTACTTC.

In this sample, this clonotype turned up many times. This sequence joins TRBV20-1 and TRBJ2-2; perhaps TRBD1 as D (6 bases). V was cut by 6 bases and J by 0 bases, with 11 bases left in between. The germline V gene has CDR1 DFQATT and CDR2 SNEGSKA (reference sequence). This CDR3 has 14 amino acids. The CDR3 region has the DNA TGCAGTGCAAACGGACAGACGAACACCGGGGAGCTGTTTTTT. Its translation: CSANGQTNTGELFF.

This clonotype was detected only a few times. This chain joins TRBV29-1 and TRBJ1-4, with 7 bases matching TRBD1. This CDR3 is built from 12 residues. The trim removed 5 bases at V and 7 bases at J, leaving 4 bases unmatched. In germline, CDR1 is SQVTM, CDR2 ANQGSEA. This CDR3 is CSVSTGFEKLFF. The CDR3 nucleotides are TGCAGCGTTTCGACAGGGTTTGAAAAACTGTTTTTT.

The chain carries TRBV20-1 and TRBJ2-5, with D tentatively TRBD1 or TRBD2 (5 bases each). The better agreement between TRBJ2-7 and the DNA end casts doubt on the J call. Germline V gives CDR1 DFQATT, CDR2 SNEGSKA (reference sequence). The CDR3 is 14 residues long. CDR3 loop: CSATTRDASYEQYF. DNA for the CDR3: TGCAGTGCTACCACCCGGGACGCATCCTACGAGCAGTACTTC.

This clonotype was recorded at least ten times. The chain is built from TRBV5-6 and TRBJ2-5; D gene unclear. Germline V gives CDR1 SGHDT, CDR2 YYEEEE. The V gene lost 1 base and the J gene lost 3 bases, with 7 bases spanning the gap. CDR3 length equals 13 residues. The CDR3 region has the DNA TGTGCCAGCAGCTTGTTGTTGGAAGAGACCCAGTACTTC. It yields the protein CASSLLLEETQYF.

In this sample, this clonotype turned up a few times. V usage is TRBV12-3 or TRBV12-4 and J usage is TRBJ2-4; a possible D gene is TRBD1 (6 bases). The CDR3 sequence is 12 residues long. The germline V and J ends were trimmed by 5 bases and 9 bases, with 11 bases remaining between them. The CDR3 sequence: CASSPQGSIQYF. The CDR3 bases are TGTGCCAGCAGTCCACAGGGCAGCATTCAGTACTTC.

The rearrangement links TRBV3-1 to TRBJ2-1; the match to TRBD2 covers 8 bases. Looked up from germline, CDR1 is LGHDT and CDR2 is YNNKEL (reference sequence). The CDR3 has 13 residues. CDR3 sequence reads: CASGTSYSDEQFF. CDR3 sequence (DNA): TGTGCTAGCGGGACTAGTTATTCCGATGAGCAGTTCTTC.

The chain has TRBV20-1 and TRBJ2-5; D is perhaps TRBD1 or TRBD2 (5 bases each). The CDR3 is 13 amino acids. Germline V gives CDR1 DFQATT, CDR2 SNEGSKA (reference sequence). Deletions cut 6 bases from V and 2 bases from J, with 13 bases between. The CDR3 here is CSAHLGGQETQYF. The DNA for the CDR3 is TGCAGTGCCCACCTTGGGGGACAAGAGACCCAGTACTTC.

This clonotype was counted only a few times. V usage is TRBV25-1 and J usage is TRBJ2-1, with TRBD2 matching over 9 bases. CDR3 length: 17 residues. CDR1 is MGHDK, CDR2 SYGVNS, per germline. V gave up 1 base and J gave up 2 bases; unmatched junction bases: 6. CDR3 protein: CASSELGTSITYNEQFF. The CDR3 DNA follows: TGTGCCAGCAGTGAATTGGGGACTAGCATTACCTACAATGAGCAGTTCTTC.

The chain carries TRBV6-1 and TRBJ1-5; the match to TRBD1 covers 8 bases. V dropped 6 bases and J dropped 2; count of bases not matched to a gene: 6. CDR3 length equals 15 residues. Germline lookup yields CDR1 MNHNS and CDR2 SASEGT. DNA for the CDR3: TGTGCCAGCAGCCAGGACAGGGCCGGCAATCAGCCCCAGCATTTT. As protein: CASSQDRAGNQPQHF.

The chain recombines TRBV5-1 with TRBJ2-5; no clear D. The CDR3 spans 15 residues. The V and J ends lost 2 bases and 0 bases respectively, with 11 bases between them. From germline, CDR1 is SGHRS and CDR2 YFSETQ. CDR3 protein: CASSLGGEHQETQYF. The CDR3 DNA follows: TGCGCCAGCAGCTTAGGTGGCGAACACCAAGAGACCCAGTACTTC.

This clonotype was seen a handful of times. The CDR3 loop is CASSQRGLSLNEQFF. Written as DNA, the CDR3 is TGCGCCAGCAGCCAACGAGGACTTAGTCTCAATGAGCAGTTCTTC. V and J are TRBV4-1 and TRBJ2-1, with a weak D call TRBD2 (5 bases). The germline V gene has CDR1 MGHRA and CDR2 YSYEKL. The CDR3 runs 15 residues. V gave up 2 bases and J gave up 6 bases, with 14 bases separating them.

This clonotype came up many times. The V call is TRBV6-2 or TRBV6-3, the J call TRBJ2-1; no definite D call. With 7 bases removed from V and 9 bases from J, the gap between germline ends came to 16 bases. The CDR3 runs to 13 residues. Germline V gene sequence: CDR1 MNHEY, CDR2 SVGEGT. The DNA of the CDR3 is TGTGCCAGCACCAACGGACCGCCGAGTGAGCAGTTCTTC. It yields the protein CASTNGPPSEQFF.

This clonotype was counted only a few times. The chain employs TRBV5-1 and TRBJ1-4; the match to TRBD1 covers 10 bases. CDR1 is SGHRS and CDR2 is YFSETQ in the germline V gene. The V gene end was trimmed by 4 bases and the J gene end by 7 bases; junction bases not matched to a gene: 4. This CDR3 region has 14 residues. This CDR3 reads CASSTTGGSEKLFF. CDR3 DNA: TGCGCCAGCAGCACGACAGGGGGCTCTGAAAAACTGTTTTTT.

This clonotype was counted only a few times. The chain recombines TRBV7-2 with TRBJ2-3; weak D call: TRBD2 (5 bases). The V and J ends lost 3 bases and 0 bases respectively, with 10 bases between them. CDR1 is SGHTA, CDR2 FQGNSA, per germline. This CDR3 is 15 amino acids long. The CDR3 nucleotides read TGTGCCAGCAGCTTGCTAGGGAGTAGCACAGATACGCAGTATTTT. Translated, it gives CASSLLGSSTDTQYF. The full variable domain, with the rest looked up from reference TRBV7-2 and TRBJ2-3, is GAGVSQSPSNKVTEKGKDVELRCDPISGHTALYWYRQSLGQGLEFLIYFQGNSAPDKSGLPSDRFSAERTGGSVSTLTIQRTQQEDSAVYLCASSLLGSSTDTQYFGPGTRLTVL.

This clonotype has a handful of counts. The chain carries TRBV11-2 and TRBJ2-7, with D uncertain. CDR1 and CDR2 from the germline V gene are SGHAT and FQNNGV. V was shortened by 1 base and J by 9 bases, with 10 bases between the two germline ends. This CDR3 has 12 amino acids. The CDR3 sequence: CASSLAGIVQYF. CDR3 DNA: TGTGCCAGCAGCTTAGCTGGGATTGTGCAGTACTTC.

This clonotype came up a few times. This chain connects TRBV5-5 to TRBJ2-5; D perhaps matches TRBD1 (5 bases). The J call may not be correct, given that the DNA end is closer to TRBJ2-1. The CDR3 is 13 amino acids. Germline lookup yields CDR1 SGHKS and CDR2 YYEKEE (reference sequence). CDR3: CASSTPTGFEQFF. The CDR3 bases are TGTGCCAGCAGCACCCCTACAGGTTTTGAGCAGTTCTTC.

The J gene is TRBJ1-5, the V gene TRBV4-2; D call uncertain. The V end lost 0 bases, the J end lost 1 base, and 7 bases lay between the germline ends. The CDR3 is 15 residues long. Germline V lookup: CDR1 LGHNA, CDR2 YNFKEQ. This CDR3 reads CASSQDHQSNQPQHF. CDR3 sequence (DNA): TGTGCCAGCAGCCAAGATCACCAGAGCAATCAGCCCCAGCATTTT.

V gene TRBV12-3 or TRBV12-4 combines with J gene TRBJ2-2; D possibly corresponds to TRBD2 (5 bases). CDR3 size: 13 residues. V gave up 4 bases and J gave up 7 bases, with 10 bases separating them. CDR3 bases: TGTGCCAGCAGTTCGGGATCTCTCGGGGAGCTGTTTTTT. Translating it yields CASSSGSLGELFF.

The CDR3 region has the DNA TGTGCCAGCAGTCCCATGGCCCCTGGGGGAGCGAACACCGGGGAGCTGTTTTTT. Translated: CASSPMAPGGANTGELFF. The rearrangement joins TRBV12-3 or TRBV12-4 to TRBJ2-2, with D tentatively TRBD1 or TRBD2 (5 bases each). The CDR3 sequence is 18 residues long. The V end was cut by 5 bases, the J end by 0 bases, with 19 bases between.

In regard to this clonotype: Its ends do not fully match the called genes, so a read error is possible. The rearrangement joins TRBV2 to TRBJ2-1; 9 bases are shared with TRBD2. CDR1 and CDR2 (germline): SNHLY, FYNNEI. The CDR3 extends over 15 amino acids. In nucleotides, the CDR3 is TGTGCCAGCAGTGAAAGGGCGGGAGGGTTCAATGTGCAGTTCTTC. Translation gives CASSERAGGFNVQFF.

This clonotype was detected only a few times. The V and J genes are TRBV7-3 and TRBJ2-5, with 7 nucleotides matching TRBD2. With V trimmed by 5 bases and J by 5 bases, 5 bases remained unmatched. The CDR3 is made up of 13 amino acids. Germline CDR1 is SGHTA and CDR2 is FQGTGA. The CDR3 DNA is TGTGCCAGCAGCACTACTAGCGACGAGACCCAGTACTTC. Translation gives CASSTTSDETQYF.

The chain recombines TRBV2 with TRBJ1-2, with no clear D. CDR1 SNHLY and CDR2 FYNNEI come from the germline V gene. There are 14 residues in the CDR3. The V end lost 8 bases, the J end lost 4 bases, and 17 bases lay between the germline ends. CDR3 sequence reads: CASLRPEEGYGYTF. In DNA form, the CDR3 reads TGTGCCAGCCTAAGACCCGAAGAAGGCTATGGCTACACCTTC.

This sequence joins TRBV28 and TRBJ1-2; TRBD1 matches at 9 bases. CDR1 and CDR2 from the germline V gene are MDHEN and SYDVKM. Unmatched junction bases numbered 18, after V lost 4 bases and J lost 6 bases. This CDR3 has 18 amino acids. CDR3 residues: CASSSGTGGAGGFNGYTF. DNA for the CDR3: TGTGCCAGCAGTTCAGGAACAGGGGGCGCCGGAGGCTTCAATGGCTACACCTTC.

This clonotype was seen ten or more times. The CDR3, as DNA: TGTGCCAGCTCACCCTCAATAGCAGAGGGCTACGAGCAGTACTTC. Residues: CASSPSIAEGYEQYF. V gene TRBV18 combines with J gene TRBJ2-7, with D maybe TRBD2 (5 bases). From germline, CDR1 is KGHSH and CDR2 LQKENI. The V end was cut by 3 bases, the J end by 3 bases, with 15 bases between. The CDR3 contains 15 residues.

This clonotype has more than one count but fewer than ten. The V gene is TRBV14, the J gene TRBJ2-1; D gene uncertain. This CDR3 contains 13 residues. Germline CDR1 reads SGHDN; CDR2 reads FVKESK. V lost 4 bases to trimming and J lost 5 bases, with 9 bases between them. The CDR3 reads CASSRGPNNEQFF. The CDR3 bases are TGTGCCAGCAGCCGGGGTCCGAACAATGAGCAGTTCTTC.

This clonotype was seen more than once but under ten times. CDR3 residues: CASSLIHTPLHF. CDR3 in DNA: TGTGCCAGCAGCTTGATACATACACCCCTCCACTTT. The gene calls are TRBV7-9 and TRBJ1-6; D not resolved. The CDR3 length is 12 residues. V lost 3 bases and J lost 11, with 8 bases in between. Germline lookup yields CDR1 SEHNR and CDR2 FQNEAQ (reference sequence).